Described below is a single TCR beta chain sequence and its context. Compared with germline, one end of the junction differs, possibly owing to a read error. Original data processing: It was from reference gene primer amplification that nucleated cell counts were estimated. Profiling relied on immunoSEQ multiplex PCR, and the TCRdb table lists in-frame clones only, not all of them. Clonal size and the V and J genes are those of that table, whereas D and trimming came from the DNA. The data hold 200,000 to 250,000 clones, with roughly 82% observed a single time. The sample comes from a study of blood T cell repertoires in COVID-19. Study information: The origin of the acute and convalescent COVID-19 samples was the United States, Italy and Spain. T cells, B-cell-depleted T cells, or PBMCs supplied cDNA or gDNA.

The CDR3 is 13 residues long. Germline-derived CDR1 and CDR2 are SSHAT and FNYEAQ (reference sequence). This chain joins TRBV7-7 and TRBJ2-1; D is possibly TRBD2 (5 bases). Sequences were obtained from peripheral blood. The TCR sequence derives from a woman of 80 years or more with active or convalescent COVID-19. The CDR3 DNA is TGTGCTAGCAGCTTAGCCGTCGGAGGTGAGCAGTTCTTC. It translates to CASSLAVGGEQFF.